The rows below give T cell receptor beta chains drawn from one sample of a study of OX40 agonist ivuxolimab in advanced cancers. Profiling relied on immunoSEQ multiplex PCR, and the TCRdb table lists in-frame clones only, not all of them. The repertoire consists of 95,000 to 150,000 clones, with just under 95% occurring once and the leading ten covering 0.15% to 0.17%. The specimen was CD4+ or CD8+ T cells sorted from blood, collected in a trial of the OX40 agonist ivuxolimab. The receptors originated from an adult with an advanced solid tumor such as melanoma, head and neck, liver or kidney cancer. Each CDR3 is given with its conserved first and last residue. D genes are given only for firm matches. Clone size is stated in some rows and not others, as once, few, many or a class when expanded.

v_call,j_call,clone_size,d_call,cdr3_nt,cdr3_aa
TRBV6-5,TRBJ1-3,once,.,TGTGCCAGCAGTTACGGACTCTCTGGAAACACCATATATTTT,CASSYGLSGNTIYF
TRBV4-2,TRBJ1-3,.,.,TGTGCCAGCAGCCAAGAAAGACAGCGCTACTCTGGAAACACCATATATTTT,CASSQERQRYSGNTIYF
TRBV6-5,TRBJ2-3,.,TRBD2,TGTGCCAGCGTCCCCGCGGGAGCGCGTGATACGCAGTATTTT,CASVPAGARDTQYF
TRBV11-2,TRBJ2-1,.,TRBD2,TGTGCCAGCAGCTTAGGCCTAGCGGGTAACAATGAGCAGTTCTTC,CASSLGLAGNNEQFF
TRBV19,TRBJ2-1,.,.,TGTGCCAGTAGTGCTTTGCGCGTGACCGGCGGACGGAACAATGAGCAGTTCTTC,CASSALRVTGGRNNEQFF
TRBV7-9,TRBJ2-2,few,.,TGTGCCAGCAGCTTAGCTGAGGGGGAGCTGTTTTTT,CASSLAEGELFF
TRBV4-2,TRBJ1-1,.,.,TGTGCCAGCCAGACGACCGAGAACACTGAAGCTTTCTTT,CASQTTENTEAFF
TRBV7-2,TRBJ1-1,.,.,TGTGCCAGCAGCCTCCAACTGGGGGGCGTAGGGACTGAAGCTTTCTTT,CASSLQLGGVGTEAFF
TRBV7-9,TRBJ1-2,.,TRBD1,TGTGCCAGCTATACTACAGGGGCAGGGCTGGATGGCTACACCTTC,CASYTTGAGLDGYTF
TRBV7-9,TRBJ2-1,.,.,TGTGCCAGCAGCCCAGGGGCCAATGAGCAGTTCTTC,CASSPGANEQFF
TRBV7-6,TRBJ2-5,.,.,TGTGCCAGCAGCTCAACAGGCAGGAAAGAGACCCAGTACTTC,CASSSTGRKETQYF
TRBV5-4,TRBJ1-2,.,.,TGTGCCAGCAGCCCGGCGGGGTCCCTTCGGCGAGGCTACACCTTC,CASSPAGSLRRGYTF
TRBV11-2,TRBJ2-4,.,.,TGTGCCAGCAGCTTAGGGACGGGTGGGGGAGGTAAAAACATTCAGTACTTC,CASSLGTGGGGKNIQYF
TRBV18,TRBJ1-4,.,.,TGTGCCAGCTCACGGAGCAGGGAAAATGAAAAACTGTTTTTT,CASSRSRENEKLFF
TRBV6-5,TRBJ1-1,.,.,TGTGCCAGCAGGGAACATCAGGACAGTGAAGCTTTCTTT,CASREHQDSEAFF
TRBV4-3,TRBJ2-3,.,.,TGCGCCAGCAGCCAAGATAGGAGCGGATACGGAGATACGCAGTATTTT,CASSQDRSGYGDTQYF
TRBV7-2,TRBJ2-2,.,TRBD1,TGTGCCAGCAGCGGGATGACAGGGGCCCGCGGCGGGGAGCTGTTTTTT,CASSGMTGARGGELFF
TRBV5-4,TRBJ2-6,once,TRBD2,TGTGCCAGCAGCTTGGGAGCTAGCGGGAACTCTGGGGCCAACGTCCTGACTTTC,CASSLGASGNSGANVLTF
TRBV7-2,TRBJ2-1,.,TRBD1,TGTGCCAGCAGCTCCGCCTTCCGGGACAGAGTTTATGAGCAGTTCTTC,CASSSAFRDRVYEQFF
TRBV9,TRBJ1-2,.,.,TGTGCCAGCAGCGTAGGTTCGAGTAACTATGGCTACACCTTC,CASSVGSSNYGYTF
TRBV7-2,TRBJ2-5,.,TRBD2,TGTGCCAGCAGCTTACAGACTAGCGGGAGCTGGGAGACCCAGTACTTC,CASSLQTSGSWETQYF
TRBV18,TRBJ1-1,.,.,TGTGCCAGCTCACCAGTTACACAGGTGAACACTGAAGCTTTCTTT,CASSPVTQVNTEAFF
TRBV20-1,TRBJ2-1,once,.,TGCAGTGCCCGAGGGGTGGGTAAGCAGTTCTTC,CSARGVGKQFF
TRBV28,TRBJ2-1,once,.,TGTGCCAGCAGTCTTTTTGCAAGGTCCTACAATGAGCAGTTCTTC,CASSLFARSYNEQFF
TRBV11-1,TRBJ2-3,.,.,TGTGCCAGCAGCGCAAGGGTCCCGATGGCCACAGATACGCAGTATTTT,CASSARVPMATDTQYF
TRBV5-5,TRBJ2-7,.,.,TGTGCCAGCAGCTTGTCACAGGGAGCCGACGAGCAGTACTTC,CASSLSQGADEQYF
TRBV29-1,TRBJ2-5,.,TRBD2,TGCAGCGTTGAAGATCTGGGGCGCGGGAGGGCCCGGGAGACCCAGTACTTC,CSVEDLGRGRARETQYF
TRBV27,TRBJ2-7,once,.,TGTGCCAGCCGGCGGGCTCTGTCCTACGAGCAGTACTTC,CASRRALSYEQYF
TRBV5-4,TRBJ1-4,.,TRBD1,TGTGCCAGCAGCTTGGGGGGACAGGGGAATGAAAAACTGTTTTTT,CASSLGGQGNEKLFF
TRBV14,TRBJ1-5,.,.,TGTGCCAGCAGCGAATTCAGCAATCAGCCCCAGCATTTT,CASSEFSNQPQHF
TRBV7-2,TRBJ2-3,.,.,TGTGCCAGCAGCCCCACTGGGGCAGATACGCAGTATTTT,CASSPTGADTQYF
TRBV5-8,TRBJ2-2,.,.,TGTGCCAGCAGCGCATCAGGGGCAAGCTCGAACACCGGGGAGCTGTTTTTT,CASSASGASSNTGELFF
TRBV28,TRBJ2-2,.,TRBD2,TGTGCCAGCAGTCTAGCCCGGACTAGCGGGTACACCGGGGAGCTGTTTTTT,CASSLARTSGYTGELFF
TRBV6-6,TRBJ2-3,.,.,TGTGCCAGCGTTGCTCAAGATACGCAGTATTTT,CASVAQDTQYF
TRBV28,TRBJ1-1,few,.,TGTGCCAGCAGTTTAGGGACCTCCCCGTGGAACACTGAAGCTTTCTTT,CASSLGTSPWNTEAFF
TRBV7-3,TRBJ2-1,.,TRBD1,TGTGCCAGCTGGGAGGGACAGGGCTACAATGAGCAGTTCTTC,CASWEGQGYNEQFF
TRBV2,TRBJ1-2,.,TRBD1,TGTGCCAGCAGCCCCGGGACAGTCGCCCATGGCTACACCTTC,CASSPGTVAHGYTF
TRBV9,TRBJ1-5,.,.,TGTGCCAGCAGCGTAGATGGAGGGAATCAGCCCCAGCATTTT,CASSVDGGNQPQHF
TRBV7-2,TRBJ2-1,.,TRBD2,TGTGCCAGCAGCCAACTAGCGGGTGCACCAGCGAATGAGCAGTTCTTC,CASSQLAGAPANEQFF
TRBV14,TRBJ1-2,.,.,TGTGCCAGCAGCCAATCGGGGTATGGCTACACCTTC,CASSQSGYGYTF
TRBV11-3,TRBJ2-3,.,TRBD2,TGTGCCAGCAGCGGCGGGAGGGACCCAGATACGCAGTATTTT,CASSGGRDPDTQYF
TRBV11-1,TRBJ2-1,.,.,TGTGCCAGCAGCTTACATAGGAACAATGAGCAGTTCTTC,CASSLHRNNEQFF
TRBV29-1,TRBJ2-7,.,.,TGCAGCGTTGGACAGGACCCCTACGAGCAGTACTTC,CSVGQDPYEQYF
TRBV20-1,TRBJ2-7,.,.,TGCAGCGGGAGAAGCTCCTACGAGCAGTACTTC,CSGRSSYEQYF
TRBV5-1,TRBJ2-1,.,TRBD2,TGCGCCAGCAGCCCACTCCAAGCGGGAGGATCCTACAATGAGCAGTTCTTC,CASSPLQAGGSYNEQFF
TRBV6-6,TRBJ2-7,.,TRBD1,TGTGCCAGCAGTGGGGCGGGACAGGGGAACTACGAGCAGTACTTC,CASSGAGQGNYEQYF
TRBV7-2,TRBJ1-6,.,.,TGTGCCAGCACCTTGACATGGTATAATTCACCCCTCCACTTT,CASTLTWYNSPLHF
TRBV7-9,TRBJ1-3,.,.,TGTGCCAGCAGCTCGACAGGCGCTGGAAACACCATATATTTT,CASSSTGAGNTIYF
TRBV5-4,TRBJ2-1,.,TRBD1,TGTGCCAGCAGCCCGTTAGGACAGGGGCGCCCTAAGGGGCAGTTCTTC,CASSPLGQGRPKGQFF
TRBV11-2,TRBJ2-7,.,.,TGTGCCAGCAGCTCATCAAATAGCGCCGAGCAGTACTTC,CASSSSNSAEQYF
TRBV9,TRBJ2-6,.,.,TGTGCCAGCAGCGTCCAGGGGCAAGGGGCCAACGTCCTGACTTTC,CASSVQGQGANVLTF
TRBV27,TRBJ2-7,.,.,TGTGCCAGCAGTAGCAAGGGGACTGGGAGCTCCTACGAGCAGTACTTC,CASSSKGTGSSYEQYF
TRBV7-9,TRBJ2-3,.,TRBD2,TGTGCCAGCAGCCGTAGCGGGGCGGCAGATACGCAGTATTTT,CASSRSGAADTQYF
TRBV6-5,TRBJ2-3,once,TRBD2,TGTGCCAGCAGTGGACTAGCGGGCACAGATACGCAGTATTTT,CASSGLAGTDTQYF
TRBV19,TRBJ1-1,.,.,TGTGCCAGTAGTAAGTACAGGGATGGCACTGAAGCTTTCTTT,CASSKYRDGTEAFF
TRBV5-1,TRBJ2-2,once,.,TGCGCCAGCAGCTTGCAGGGCTTGAACACCGGGGAGCTGTTTTTT,CASSLQGLNTGELFF
TRBV2,TRBJ2-2,.,.,TGTGCCAGCAACAGGGACGTAACCGGGGAGCTGTTTTTT,CASNRDVTGELFF
TRBV7-2,TRBJ2-6,.,.,TGTGCCAGCAGCTTAGTATCCCCGGGCCTCATCGGGGCCAACGTCCTGACTTTC,CASSLVSPGLIGANVLTF
TRBV7-2,TRBJ2-3,.,TRBD1,TGTGCCAGCAGCTTATACAGGGGGCCAGCAGATACGCAGTATTTT,CASSLYRGPADTQYF
TRBV18,TRBJ1-1,.,TRBD1,TGTGCCAGCTCACCACTAGGCGGACAGGGTAACACTGAAGCTTTCTTT,CASSPLGGQGNTEAFF